This T cell receptor (beta chain) came from a study of identical twins. This clonotype was counted between two and nine times. What it binds is not known. A template switching step contributed a universal primer site, while unique molecular identifiers were present in the cDNA. TCRdb analysed the 5' RACE reads with MiXCR anew, one entry per CDR3 protein. This sample has 1.5 million to 2 million distinct CDR3 sequences, with about 30% found just once. Whole-study results and caveats: Analyses of zero insertions could be partly confounded by invariant MAIT and iNKT cells. Without tracking the same donors, conclusions rested on cross-sectional statistical analysis.

Trimming pared 7 bases from V and 0 bases from J, leaving 9 bases between. This CDR3 has 14 residues. The chain uses TRBV12-3 or TRBV12-4 and TRBJ2-2; D is uncertain. The sequence was obtained from a newborn girl in good health. The sample taken for sequencing was cord blood. In DNA, the CDR3 is TGTGCCAGCACCCTACTGGCGAACACCGGGGAGCTGTTTTTT. As protein: CASTLLANTGELFF.